This TCR beta chain stems from a study of blood T cell repertoires in COVID-19. About the research overall: The United States, Italy and Spain were the sources of the acute and convalescent COVID-19 samples. In each case, the material was cDNA or gDNA derived from T cells, B-cell-depleted T cells, or PBMCs.

Authors' processing steps: Reference gene primers were amplified, and this amplification served to estimate nucleated cell counts. Clones were read by immunoSEQ multiplex PCR, and TCRdb kept only the in-frame ones, dropping some. That table gives V, J and clone size, and the DNA gave D and trimming. The table has around 210,000 clones, roughly nine tenths seen once; the top ten hold roughly 0.78%. This clone was observed once. With V trimmed by 10 bases and J by 8 bases, 11 bases remained unmatched. The CDR3 loop spans 13 amino acids. Sequenced input: peripheral blood. The source of this sequence is a woman in her 70s with acute or convalescent COVID-19. The chain employs TRBV12-3 or TRBV12-4 and TRBJ1-2, with 9 positions matching TRBD1. The CDR3 region is CATGRTGEVGYTF. CDR3 DNA sequence: TGTGCCACCGGAAGGACAGGGGAGGTAGGCTACACCTTC.